Below, one T cell receptor beta chain is given with its context. The antigen is not known. V was clipped by 2 bases and J by 4 bases; unmatched bases: 8. The germline gives CDR1 ENHRY, CDR2 SYGVKD. The length of the CDR3 is 16 residues. The data stem from a study of cytomegalovirus exposure and HLA in healthy donors. General study points: Later analysis showed TCR association rates varying by HLA locus, highest for DRB1 and lowest for HLA-C. In terms of immune exposure information, only CMV serostatus was available.

PCR employed 60 Vbeta and 13 Jbeta primers. Assay: immunoSEQ multiplex PCR; the TCRdb copy retains only in-frame clones and omits some. This repertoire shows approximately 160,000 clones, roughly 80% found once; its top ten account for over 4%. This receptor was taken from a male donor in good health and CMV-seronegative. The sample taken for sequencing was PBMCs. The chain joins TRBV10-3 to TRBJ2-3; 8 nucleotides agree with TRBD2. This CDR3 reads CAISEPGGAGADTQYF. The CDR3 DNA is TGTGCCATCAGTGAGCCGGGGGGGGCCGGAGCAGATACGCAGTATTTT.